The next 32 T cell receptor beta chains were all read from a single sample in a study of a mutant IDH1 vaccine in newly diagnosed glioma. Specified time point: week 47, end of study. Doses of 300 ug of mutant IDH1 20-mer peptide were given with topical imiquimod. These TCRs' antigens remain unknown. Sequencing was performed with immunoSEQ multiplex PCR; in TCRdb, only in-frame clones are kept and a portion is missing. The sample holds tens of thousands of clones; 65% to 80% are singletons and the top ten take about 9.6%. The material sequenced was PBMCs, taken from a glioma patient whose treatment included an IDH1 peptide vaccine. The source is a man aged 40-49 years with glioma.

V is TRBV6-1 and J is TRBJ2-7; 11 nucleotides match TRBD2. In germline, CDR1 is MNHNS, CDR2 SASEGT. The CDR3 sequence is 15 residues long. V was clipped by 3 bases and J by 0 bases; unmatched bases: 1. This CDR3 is CASSEGLAASYEQYF. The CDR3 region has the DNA TGTGCCAGCAGTGAGGGACTAGCGGCCTCCTACGAGCAGTACTTC.

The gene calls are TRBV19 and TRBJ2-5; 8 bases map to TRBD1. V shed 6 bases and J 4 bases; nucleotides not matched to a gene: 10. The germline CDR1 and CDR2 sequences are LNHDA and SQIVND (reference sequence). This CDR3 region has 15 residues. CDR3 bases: TGTGCCAGTAGCCAGGACAGGGTTGGTGTAGAGACCCAGTACTTC. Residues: CASSQDRVGVETQYF.

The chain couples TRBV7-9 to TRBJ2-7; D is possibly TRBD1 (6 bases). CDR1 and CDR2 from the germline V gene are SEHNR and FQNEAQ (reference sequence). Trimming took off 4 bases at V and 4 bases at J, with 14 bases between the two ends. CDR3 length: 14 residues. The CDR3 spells CASSWGGGAYEQYF. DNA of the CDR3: TGTGCCAGCAGCTGGGGTGGGGGCGCTTACGAGCAGTACTTC.

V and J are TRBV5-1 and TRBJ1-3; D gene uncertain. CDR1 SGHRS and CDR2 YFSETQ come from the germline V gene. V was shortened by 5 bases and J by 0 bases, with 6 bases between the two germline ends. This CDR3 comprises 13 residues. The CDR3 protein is CASSVVSGNTIYF. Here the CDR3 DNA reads TGCGCCAGCAGTGTCGTCTCTGGAAACACCATATATTTT.

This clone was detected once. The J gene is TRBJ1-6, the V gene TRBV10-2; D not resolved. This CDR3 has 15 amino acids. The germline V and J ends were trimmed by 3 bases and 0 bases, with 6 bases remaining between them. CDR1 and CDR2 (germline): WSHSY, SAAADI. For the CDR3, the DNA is TGCGCCAGCAGTGACAGCCTCTCCTATAATTCACCCCTCCACTTT. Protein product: CASSDSLSYNSPLHF.

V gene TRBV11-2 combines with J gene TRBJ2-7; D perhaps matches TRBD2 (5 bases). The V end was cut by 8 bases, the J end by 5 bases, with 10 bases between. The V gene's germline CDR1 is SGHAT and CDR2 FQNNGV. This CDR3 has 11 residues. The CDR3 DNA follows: TGTGCCAGCTCCCCGGGGAACGAGCAGTACGTC. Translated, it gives CASSPGNEQYV.

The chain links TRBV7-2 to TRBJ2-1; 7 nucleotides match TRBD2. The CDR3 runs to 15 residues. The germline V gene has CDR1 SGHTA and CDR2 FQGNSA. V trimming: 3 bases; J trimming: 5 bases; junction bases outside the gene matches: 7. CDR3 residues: CASSFGSGVNNEQFF. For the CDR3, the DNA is TGTGCCAGCAGCTTCGGCAGCGGGGTGAACAATGAGCAGTTCTTC.

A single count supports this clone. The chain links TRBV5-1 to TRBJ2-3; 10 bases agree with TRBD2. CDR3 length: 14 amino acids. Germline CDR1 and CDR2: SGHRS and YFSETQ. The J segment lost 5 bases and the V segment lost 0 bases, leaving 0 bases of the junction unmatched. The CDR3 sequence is CASSLGTSGDTQYF. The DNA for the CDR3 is TGCGCCAGCAGCTTGGGGACTAGCGGAGATACGCAGTATTTT.

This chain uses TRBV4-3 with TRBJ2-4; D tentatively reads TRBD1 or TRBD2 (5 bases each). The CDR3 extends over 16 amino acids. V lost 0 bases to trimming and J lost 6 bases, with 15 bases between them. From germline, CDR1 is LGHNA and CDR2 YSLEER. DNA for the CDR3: TGCGCCAGCAGCCAAGATATCCGAACGAGGGGAAACATTCAGTACTTC. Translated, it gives CASSQDIRTRGNIQYF.

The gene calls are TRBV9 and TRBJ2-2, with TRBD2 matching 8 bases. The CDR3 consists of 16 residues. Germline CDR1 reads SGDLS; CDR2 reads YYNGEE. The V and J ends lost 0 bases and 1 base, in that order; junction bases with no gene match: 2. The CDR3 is CASSVAGGLNTGELFF. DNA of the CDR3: TGTGCCAGCAGCGTAGCGGGAGGGCTGAACACCGGGGAGCTGTTTTTT.

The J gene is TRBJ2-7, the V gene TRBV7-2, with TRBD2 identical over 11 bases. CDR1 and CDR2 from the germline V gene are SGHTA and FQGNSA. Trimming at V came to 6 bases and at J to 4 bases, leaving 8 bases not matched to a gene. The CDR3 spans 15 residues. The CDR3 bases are TGTGCCAGCAGTTTTACCGGGACTAGCGGTTACGAGCAGTACGTC. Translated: CASSFTGTSGYEQYV.

In DNA form, the CDR3 reads TGTGCCAGCAGCCCAAAGCGGGAGGTGGGGACCGGGGAGCTGTTTTTT. Its translation is CASSPKREVGTGELFF. The rearrangement joins TRBV7-6 to TRBJ2-2, with 9 bases that match TRBD2. Unmatched junction bases numbered 9, after V lost 5 bases and J lost 5 bases. Germline CDR1 and CDR2: SGHVS and FNYEAQ. The CDR3 is 16 residues long.

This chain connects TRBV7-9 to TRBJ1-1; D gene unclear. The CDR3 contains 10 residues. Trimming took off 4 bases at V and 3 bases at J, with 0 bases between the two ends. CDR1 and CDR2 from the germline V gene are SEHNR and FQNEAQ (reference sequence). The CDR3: CASSYTEAFF. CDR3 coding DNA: TGTGCCAGCAGCTACACTGAAGCTTTCTTT.

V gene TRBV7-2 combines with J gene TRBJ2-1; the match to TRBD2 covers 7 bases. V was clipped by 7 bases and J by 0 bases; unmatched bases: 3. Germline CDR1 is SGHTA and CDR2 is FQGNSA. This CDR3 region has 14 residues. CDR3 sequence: CASTRTSSYNEQFF. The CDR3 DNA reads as TGTGCCAGCACCCGGACTAGCTCCTACAATGAGCAGTTCTTC.

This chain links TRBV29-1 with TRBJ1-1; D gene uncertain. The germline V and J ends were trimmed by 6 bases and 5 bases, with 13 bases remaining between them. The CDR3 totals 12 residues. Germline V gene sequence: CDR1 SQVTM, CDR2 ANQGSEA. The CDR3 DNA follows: TGCAGCGTGGGAACCCCGGGAACTGAAGCTTTCTTT. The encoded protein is CSVGTPGTEAFF.

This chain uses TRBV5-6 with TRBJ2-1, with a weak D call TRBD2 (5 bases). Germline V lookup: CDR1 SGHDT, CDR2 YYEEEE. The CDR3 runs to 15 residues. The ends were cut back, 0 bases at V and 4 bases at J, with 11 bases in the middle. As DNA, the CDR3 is TGTGCCAGCAGCTTGGGTGTAGGAGGTTACAATGAGCAGTTCTTC. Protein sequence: CASSLGVGGYNEQFF.

The CDR3 here is CATPSGPRGGYTF. CDR3 coding DNA: TGTGCCACTCCTTCGGGCCCGAGGGGTGGCTACACCTTC. V usage is TRBV19 and J usage is TRBJ1-2; TRBD1 is a possible D gene (5 bases). V gave up 10 bases and J gave up 7 bases, with 19 bases separating them. The CDR3 is made up of 13 amino acids. Germline assignment: CDR1 LNHDA and CDR2 SQIVND (reference sequence).

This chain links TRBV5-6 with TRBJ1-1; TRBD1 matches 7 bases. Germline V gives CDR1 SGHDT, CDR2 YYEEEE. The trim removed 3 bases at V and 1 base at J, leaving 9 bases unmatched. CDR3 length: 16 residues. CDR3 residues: CASSWGTVDPNTEAFF. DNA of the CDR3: TGTGCCAGCAGCTGGGGGACAGTCGACCCGAACACTGAAGCTTTCTTT.

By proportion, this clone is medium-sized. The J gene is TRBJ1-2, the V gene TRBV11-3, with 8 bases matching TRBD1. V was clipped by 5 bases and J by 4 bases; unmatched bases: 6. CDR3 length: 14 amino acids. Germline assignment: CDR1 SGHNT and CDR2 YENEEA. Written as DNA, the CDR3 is TGTGCCAGCAGCGAAAGACAGGGGCCCTATGGCTACACCTTC. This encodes CASSERQGPYGYTF.

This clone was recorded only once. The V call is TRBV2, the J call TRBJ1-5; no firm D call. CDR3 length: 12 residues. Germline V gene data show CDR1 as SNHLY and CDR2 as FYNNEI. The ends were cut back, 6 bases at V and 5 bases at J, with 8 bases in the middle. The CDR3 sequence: CASRDPDQPQHF. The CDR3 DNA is TGTGCCAGCAGGGACCCCGATCAGCCCCAGCATTTT.

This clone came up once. The CDR3 nucleotides are TGCAGCGTTGGCAGGGAAAACAATGAGCAGTTCTTC. Translated: CSVGRENNEQFF. This sequence joins TRBV29-1 and TRBJ2-1, with D perhaps TRBD1 (5 bases). Germline CDR1 reads SQVTM; CDR2 reads ANQGSEA. The V end was cut by 4 bases, the J end by 5 bases, with 9 bases between. The CDR3 is 12 amino acids.

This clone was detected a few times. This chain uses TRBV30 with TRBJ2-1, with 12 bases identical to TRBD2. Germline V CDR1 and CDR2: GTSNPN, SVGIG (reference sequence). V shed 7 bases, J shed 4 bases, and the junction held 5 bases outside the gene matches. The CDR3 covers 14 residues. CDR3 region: CASSGTSGYNEQFF. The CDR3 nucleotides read TGTGCCTCTTCAGGGACTAGCGGGTACAATGAGCAGTTCTTC.

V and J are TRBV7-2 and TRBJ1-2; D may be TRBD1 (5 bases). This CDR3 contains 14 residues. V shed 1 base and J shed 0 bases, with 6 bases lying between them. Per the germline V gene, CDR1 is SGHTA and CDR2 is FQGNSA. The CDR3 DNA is TGTGCCAGCAGCTTAGGACAGACTAACTATGGCTACACCTTC. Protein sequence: CASSLGQTNYGYTF.

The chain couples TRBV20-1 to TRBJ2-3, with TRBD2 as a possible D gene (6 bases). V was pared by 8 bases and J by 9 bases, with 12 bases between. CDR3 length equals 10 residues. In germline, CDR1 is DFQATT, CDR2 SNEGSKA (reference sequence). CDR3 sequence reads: CSTGGQTQYF. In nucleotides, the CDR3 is TGCAGTACCGGGGGTCAGACGCAGTATTTT.

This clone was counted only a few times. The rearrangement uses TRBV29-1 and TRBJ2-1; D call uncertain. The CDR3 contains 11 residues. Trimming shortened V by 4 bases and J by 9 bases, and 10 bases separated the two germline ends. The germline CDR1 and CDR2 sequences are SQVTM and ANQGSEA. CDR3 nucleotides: TGCAGCGTTGTGCCGGTAGCTGAGCAGTTCTTC. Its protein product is CSVVPVAEQFF.

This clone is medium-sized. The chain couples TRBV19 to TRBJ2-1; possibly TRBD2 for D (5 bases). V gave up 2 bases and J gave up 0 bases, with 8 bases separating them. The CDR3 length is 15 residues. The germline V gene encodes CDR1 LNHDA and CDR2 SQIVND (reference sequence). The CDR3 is CASSISGSSYNEQFF. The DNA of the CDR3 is TGTGCCAGTAGTATAAGCGGCAGCTCCTACAATGAGCAGTTCTTC.

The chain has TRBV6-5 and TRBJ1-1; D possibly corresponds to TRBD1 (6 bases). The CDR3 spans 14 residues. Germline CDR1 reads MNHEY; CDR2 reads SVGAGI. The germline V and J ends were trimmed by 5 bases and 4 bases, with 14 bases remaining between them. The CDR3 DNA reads TGTGCCAGCAGTAACGATAGGGGGTTCACTGAAGCTTTCTTT. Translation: CASSNDRGFTEAFF.

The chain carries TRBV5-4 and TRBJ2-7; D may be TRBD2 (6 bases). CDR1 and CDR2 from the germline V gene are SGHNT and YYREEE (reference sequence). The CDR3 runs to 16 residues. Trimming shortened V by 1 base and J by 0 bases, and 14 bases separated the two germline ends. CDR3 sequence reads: CASSLRLGGSSYEQYV. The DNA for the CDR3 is TGTGCCAGCAGCTTGCGTCTGGGGGGTAGCTCCTACGAGCAGTACGTC.

The CDR3 nucleotides are TGTGCCAGCAGCCAACTGGAGTACCTTAAACTGTTTTTT. Translating gives CASSQLEYLKLFF. The chain carries TRBV14 and TRBJ1-4; D gene uncertain. Germline values: CDR1 SGHDN, CDR2 FVKESK. The CDR3 is 13 residues long. Trimming left V 2 bases short and J 11 bases short, with 12 bases between. Variable domain in full (rest from reference TRBV14 and TRBJ1-4): EAGVTQFPSHSVIEKGQTVTLRCDPISGHDNLYWYRRVMGKEIKFLLHFVKESKQDESGMPNNRFLAERTGGTYSTLKVQPAELEDSGVYFCASSQLEYLKLFFGSGTQLSVL.

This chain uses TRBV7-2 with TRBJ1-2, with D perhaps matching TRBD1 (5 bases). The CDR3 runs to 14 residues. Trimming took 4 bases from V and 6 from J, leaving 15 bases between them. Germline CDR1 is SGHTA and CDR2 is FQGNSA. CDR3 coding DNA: TGTGCCAGCAGCTCTGGTGGGACTCCACATGGCTACACCTTC. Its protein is CASSSGGTPHGYTF.

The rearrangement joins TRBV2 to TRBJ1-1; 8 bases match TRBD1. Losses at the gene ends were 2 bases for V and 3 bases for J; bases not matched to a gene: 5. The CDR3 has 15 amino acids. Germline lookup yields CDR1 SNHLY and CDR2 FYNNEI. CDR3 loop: CASSEFQGADTEAFF. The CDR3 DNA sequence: TGTGCCAGCAGTGAATTCCAGGGGGCGGACACTGAAGCTTTCTTT.

The CDR3 loop is CASSRRSGSSYEQYV. The CDR3 DNA is TGTGCCAGCAGCCGCCGGAGCGGGAGTTCCTACGAGCAGTACGTC. The V gene is TRBV27, the J gene TRBJ2-7, with 8 bases fitting TRBD2. Germline-derived CDR1 and CDR2 are MNHEY and SMNVEV (reference sequence). After removal of 6 bases from V and 1 base from J, the junction contained 8 bases not matched to a gene. The CDR3 consists of 15 residues.